This T cell receptor (beta chain) was captured in a study of T cell responses to AZD1222 COVID-19 vaccine. Study context: Second doses were pooled across both intervals (about 4 or about 12 weeks).

Germline lookup yields CDR1 LNHDA and CDR2 SQIVND (reference sequence). V was clipped by 3 bases and J by 4 bases; unmatched bases: 2. The CDR3 is made up of 15 amino acids. This table comes from immunoSEQ multiplex PCR, and its TCRdb copy is limited to in-frame clones, with some not included. The sample contains 120,000 to 150,000 clones, 90% to 95% of which appear only once. Of note for this clone: Its target is not known.

General observations from the study: Possibly, clonal diversity was underestimated; donors were largely white British and included more females.

This clonotype originated in an adult in good health. The sequencing here drew on peripheral blood, taken on day 0 of AZD1222 vaccination. The chain uses TRBV19 and TRBJ2-2; 10 bases line up with TRBD1. The CDR3: CASSMGTGVTGELFF. CDR3 DNA sequence: TGTGCCAGTAGTATGGGGACAGGGGTCACCGGGGAGCTGTTTTTT. Full variable domain (remainder filled in from reference TRBV19 and TRBJ2-2): DGGITQSPKYLFRKEGQNVTLSCEQNLNHDAMYWYRQDPGQGLRLIYYSQIVNDFQKGDIAEGYSVSREKKESFPLTVTSAQKNPTAFYLCASSMGTGVTGELFFGEGSRLTVL.